Listed below are T cell receptor beta chains from one sample, sequenced in a study of blood T cell repertoires in COVID-19. Using immunoSEQ multiplex PCR, the repertoire was profiled, and TCRdb retains in-frame clones only, with some absent. The sample contains some 300,000 clones, 70% to 90% of which appear only once. Material for sequencing was PBMCs or T cells enriched from blood (not recorded which). These receptors came from a woman in her 30s who had recovered from COVID-19. Both conserved end residues are part of each CDR3. Clone size is stated in some rows and not others, as once, few, many or a class when expanded.

>TRBV19|.
CASSIAGQGGEKLFF
>TRBV19|.
CASSTLTSGATGGELFF
>TRBV29-1|.
CSVETGPYEQYF
>TRBV9|.
CASSHRAGGSYNEQFF
>TRBV2|.
CAGRDSNNEQFF
>TRBV28|.
CASSLWTNQETQYF
>TRBV5-1|.
CASSLAGSREQFF
>TRBV7-9|few
CAVMRGASVDNSPLHF
>TRBV7-2|few
CASSLDQGGYGYTF
>TRBV27|.
CASSPGQGRRLGYTF
>TRBV9|.
CASRRSELYNEQFF
>TRBV29-1|.
CSVRQGALDTEAFF
>TRBV2|.
CASSDPRDREGMAEAFF
>TRBV27|.
CASSYRISPYNEQFF
>TRBV28|once
CASSFMGLAGLLSNEQFF
>TRBV3-1/TRBV3-2|.
CASSQGGGRTQYF
>TRBV28|.
CASRRQENTEAFF
>TRBV5-1|.
CASSLDRGWSDTQYF
>TRBV21-1|.
CASSTKSGLAGGPLNEQFF
>TRBV3-1/TRBV3-2|few
CASSQALGATQYF
>TRBV7-6|.
CASSLDHSSYEQYF
>TRBV9|.
CASSERGGWYEQYF
>TRBV13|once
CASSARLAGHQETQYF
>TRBV2|.
CASGGGRKETQYF
>TRBV7-3|.
CASSLRAANTEAFF
>TRBV7-9|once
CASSPRQGRMNTEAFF
>TRBV9|once
CASSVLIRGGPDTQYF
>TRBV4-2|.
CASSQGQGEDHYGYTF
>TRBV27|few
CASRWGQRNSPLHF
>TRBV6-2/TRBV6-3|.
CASSLGGAETQYF
>TRBV5-4|.
CASSQGAGDVYGYTF
>TRBV6-2/TRBV6-3|once
CASSAGPTSGWETQYF
>TRBV9|once
CASSDSLDRLAKNIQYF
>TRBV24-1|.
CATRDRANTEAFF
>TRBV5-8|.
CASSLSQLTNSPLHF
>TRBV7-2|once
CASSKWDRGQPQHF
>TRBV6-2/TRBV6-3|.
CASSAIRDTQYF
>TRBV4-3|.
CASSQEESVNQPQHF
>TRBV5-1|few
CASSLSGGAFPDTQYF
>TRBV18|once
CASSRTSGQETQYF
>TRBV5-1|.
CASSPLERERENIQYF
>TRBV19|once
CASNRGDGNTIYF
>TRBV23-1|.
CASAPRRGSVDEKLFF
>TRBV5-4|.
CASSPREVEQYF
>TRBV6-1|few
CASSERGAGYGYTF
>TRBV10-3|few
CAIADGTRASTDTQYF
>TRBV30|.
CAWSLAGGTDTQYF
>TRBV7-9|.
CASRKAEGTEAFF
>TRBV3-1/TRBV3-2|.
CASSLLSRDRFRYF
>TRBV7-2|.
CASSYRESGNTIYF
>TRBV30|.
CAWSLMSGVETQYF
>TRBV7-2|.
CASSLPTGGPNQPQHF
>TRBV28|.
CASSPLGLLHQPQHF
>TRBV7-3|.
CASSLGQGTIQYF
>TRBV5-1|.
CASRSGSDGRISSGANVLTF
>TRBV9|.
CASSVVQGSGELFF
>TRBV5-6|.
CASSLVAGDEQYF